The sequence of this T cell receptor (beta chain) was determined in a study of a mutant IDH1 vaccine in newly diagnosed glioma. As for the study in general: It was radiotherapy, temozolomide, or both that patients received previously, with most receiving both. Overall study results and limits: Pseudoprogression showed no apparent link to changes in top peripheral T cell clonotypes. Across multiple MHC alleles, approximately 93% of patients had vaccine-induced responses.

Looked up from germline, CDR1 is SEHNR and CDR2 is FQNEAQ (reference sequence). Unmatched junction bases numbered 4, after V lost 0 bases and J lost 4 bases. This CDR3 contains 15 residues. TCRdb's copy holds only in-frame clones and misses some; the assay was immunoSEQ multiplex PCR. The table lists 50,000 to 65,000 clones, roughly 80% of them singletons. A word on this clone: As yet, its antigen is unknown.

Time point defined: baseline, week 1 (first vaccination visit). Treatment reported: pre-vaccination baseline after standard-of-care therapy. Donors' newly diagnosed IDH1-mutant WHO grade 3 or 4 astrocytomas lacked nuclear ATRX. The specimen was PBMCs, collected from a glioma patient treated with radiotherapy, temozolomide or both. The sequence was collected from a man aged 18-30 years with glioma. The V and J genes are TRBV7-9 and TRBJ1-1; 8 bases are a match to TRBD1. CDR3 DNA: TGTGCCAGCAGCTTAGCAGCAGGGGGCGGCACTGAAGCTTTCTTT. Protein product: CASSLAAGGGTEAFF.